The 23 T cell receptor beta chains below were found in one sample sequenced in a study of Ad26.COV2.S vaccination and SARS-CoV-2 variants. TCRdb's copy holds only in-frame clones and misses some; the assay was immunoSEQ multiplex PCR. This sample carries tens of thousands of clones, roughly 84% of them seen once, and the ten largest clones take approximately 15%. The specimen comprised peripheral blood, sampled after recovery from COVID-19. These TCRs come from a human donor who had recovered from COVID-19.

The genes are TRBV6-2 or TRBV6-3 and TRBJ2-3; 8 bases align to TRBD1. The V gene's germline CDR1 is MNHEY and CDR2 SVGEGT. The length of the CDR3 is 16 residues. The junction had 8 bases not matched to a gene; V was cut back by 2 bases and J by 4 bases. In DNA, the CDR3 is TGTGCCAGCAGTTACGTCGCAGGGGGCGGATCAGATACGCAGTATTTT. It is translated as CASSYVAGGGSDTQYF.

This clone has just a few counts. The chain is built from TRBV28 and TRBJ2-7; D is possibly TRBD1 (6 bases). Germline V gives CDR1 MDHEN, CDR2 SYDVKM. The CDR3 extends over 14 amino acids. Trimming took off 3 bases at V and 3 bases at J, with 12 bases between the two ends. The CDR3 spells CASSFGQGFYEQYF. DNA of the CDR3: TGTGCCAGCAGTTTTGGGCAGGGGTTCTACGAGCAGTACTTC. The variable domain in full, completed from reference TRBV28 and TRBJ2-7, reads DVKVTQSSRYLVKRTGEKVFLECVQDMDHENMFWYRQDPGLGLRLIYFSYDVKMKEKGDIPEGYSVSREKKERFSLILESASTNQTSMYLCASSFGQGFYEQYFGPGTRLTVT.

The V gene is TRBV27, the J gene TRBJ2-1; D is ambiguous. The length of the CDR3 is 16 residues. V lost 0 bases and J lost 8, with 17 bases in between. In germline, CDR1 is MNHEY, CDR2 SMNVEV (reference sequence). The CDR3 loop reads CASSLSTGELDHEQFF. The DNA of the CDR3 is TGTGCCAGCAGTTTATCCACCGGAGAGCTAGATCATGAGCAGTTCTTC.

The rearrangement uses TRBV18 and TRBJ1-1; no reliable D call. The CDR3 consists of 13 residues. Trimming removed 5 bases at V and 2 bases at J, with 9 bases between. The germline gives CDR1 KGHSH, CDR2 LQKENI. The CDR3 is CASSTAGNTEAFF. The DNA of the CDR3 is TGTGCCAGCTCAACCGCGGGTAACACTGAAGCTTTCTTT.

The chain employs TRBV3-1 (or the pseudogene TRBV3-2) and TRBJ2-7; TRBD1 agrees at 7 bases. With 3 bases clipped from V and 6 bases from J, the junction kept 5 bases outside the gene matches. Germline V gene data show CDR1 as LGHDT and CDR2 as YNNKEL (reference sequence). CDR3 length: 13 residues. CDR3 sequence: CASSQTGNSEQYF. Here the CDR3 DNA reads TGTGCCAGCAGCCAGACAGGGAACTCCGAGCAGTACTTC.

This clone was observed a few times. The chain carries TRBV19 and TRBJ1-2, with TRBD1 matching over 9 bases. The CDR3 is made up of 15 amino acids. Germline lookup yields CDR1 LNHDA and CDR2 SQIVND (reference sequence). J lost 4 bases, V lost 3 bases, and 6 bases had no gene match. The CDR3 nucleotides are TGTGCCAGTAGTATTTCGGACAGGGGTCCCTATGGCTACACCTTC. This encodes CASSISDRGPYGYTF.

By sample share, this clone is medium-sized. The chain carries TRBV19 and TRBJ1-5, with D hard to call. V gave up 5 bases and J gave up 4 bases, with 12 bases separating them. The CDR3 spans 14 residues. Germline V gives CDR1 LNHDA, CDR2 SQIVND (reference sequence). CDR3 residues: CASSPNIQNQPQHF. As DNA, the CDR3 is TGTGCCAGTAGTCCCAATATTCAGAATCAGCCCCAGCATTTT.

The chain employs TRBV12-3 or TRBV12-4 and TRBJ2-7, with unresolved D. Trimming stripped 5 bases from V and 1 base from J, with 9 bases between. The CDR3 is 13 residues long. The CDR3 nucleotides are TGTGCCAGCAGTCCGGACGGTTCCTACGAGCAGTACTTC. It specifies CASSPDGSYEQYF.

The gene calls are TRBV19 and TRBJ1-2; D unresolved. Germline-derived CDR1 and CDR2 are LNHDA and SQIVND (reference sequence). The CDR3 consists of 18 residues. With 7 bases removed from V and 4 bases from J, the gap between germline ends came to 28 bases. This CDR3 is CASTSPARSGIGSYGYTF. CDR3 bases: TGTGCCAGTACCTCTCCCGCCCGGTCGGGGATAGGCTCCTATGGCTACACCTTC.

The chain links TRBV5-5 to TRBJ1-1; 7 nucleotides align to TRBD1. V shed 3 bases and J 4 bases; nucleotides not matched to a gene: 9. CDR1 is SGHKS and CDR2 is YYEKEE in the germline V gene (reference sequence). The CDR3 runs 15 residues. The DNA of the CDR3 is TGTGCCAGCAGCTCCGAACAGGGGTGGTTCACTGAAGCTTTCTTT. This encodes CASSSEQGWFTEAFF.

The V gene is TRBV9, the J gene TRBJ2-7, with D tentatively TRBD2 (5 bases). The V end lost 3 bases, the J end lost 4 bases, and 11 bases lay between the germline ends. This CDR3 is 13 amino acids long. CDR1 and CDR2 from the germline V gene are SGDLS and YYNGEE. Written as DNA, the CDR3 is TGTGCCAGCAGCGCCGGAGGTAATTACGAGCAGTACTTC. Translating it yields CASSAGGNYEQYF.

The J gene is TRBJ2-5, the V gene TRBV7-2, with D possibly TRBD2 on 7 matching bases. Germline V gene sequence: CDR1 SGHTA, CDR2 FQGNSA. CDR3 length equals 15 residues. Trimming took 5 bases from V and 5 from J, leaving 18 bases between them. DNA of the CDR3: TGTGCCAGCAGCCTTGGCAGGGGAGGGCGGGAGACCCAGTACTTC. This translates into CASSLGRGGRETQYF.

This chain connects TRBV5-6 to TRBJ2-2; D is possibly TRBD1 or TRBD2 (5 bases each). CDR3 length equals 15 residues. Germline CDR1 is SGHDT and CDR2 is YYEEEE. V was trimmed by 5 bases and J by 1 base, leaving 12 bases between them. CDR3 loop: CASSLGDLNTGELFF. CDR3 coding DNA: TGTGCCAGCAGTCTGGGGGATTTGAACACCGGGGAGCTGTTTTTT.

V and J are TRBV7-6 and TRBJ1-4, with 8 bases aligning to TRBD1. The CDR3 has 14 residues. Trimming removed 5 bases from V and 8 bases from J; junction bases left unmatched: 7. CDR1 and CDR2 (germline): SGHVS, FNYEAQ. CDR3 in DNA: TGTGCCAGCAGCCTAACTACAGGGGGAGAAAAACTGTTTTTT. It is translated as CASSLTTGGEKLFF.

V usage is TRBV5-4 and J usage is TRBJ1-4; possibly TRBD1 for D (5 bases). The CDR3 spans 15 residues. V was shortened by 4 bases and J by 7 bases, with 17 bases between the two germline ends. Germline V lookup: CDR1 SGHNT, CDR2 YYREEE (reference sequence). The CDR3: CASSPGRRDGEKLFF. The CDR3 coding sequence is TGTGCCAGCAGCCCGGGACGCCGGGACGGTGAAAAACTGTTTTTT.

The rearrangement links TRBV9 to TRBJ2-1; D uncertain. The V end lost 0 bases, the J end lost 9 bases, and 4 bases lay between the germline ends. CDR3 length: 11 residues. Germline CDR1 SGDLS, CDR2 YYNGEE. The CDR3 sequence: CASSVGVEQFF. In nucleotides, the CDR3 is TGTGCCAGCAGCGTAGGCGTTGAGCAGTTCTTC.

The genes are TRBV28 and TRBJ1-1; unclear D gene. Between the trimmed V and J ends, which lost 7 bases and 7 bases, there was a span of 13 bases. The germline CDR1 and CDR2 sequences are MDHEN and SYDVKM. The CDR3 runs 12 residues. The CDR3 coding sequence is TGTGCCAGCAAGGGTCCGGGAAGTGAAGCTTTCTTT. Translated, it gives CASKGPGSEAFF. The full variable domain, completed using reference TRBV28 and TRBJ1-1, is DVKVTQSSRYLVKRTGEKVFLECVQDMDHENMFWYRQDPGLGLRLIYFSYDVKMKEKGDIPEGYSVSREKKERFSLILESASTNQTSMYLCASKGPGSEAFFGQGTRLTVV.

The DNA for the CDR3 is TGTGCCAGCAGTTATAGCGGACAAGAGACCCAGTACTTC. It yields the protein CASSYSGQETQYF. V gene TRBV12-3 or TRBV12-4 combines with J gene TRBJ2-5; perhaps TRBD2 as D (6 bases). The CDR3 is 13 residues long. V was clipped by 4 bases and J by 2 bases, with 8 bases between them.

The genes are TRBV11-1 and TRBJ2-7; 7 nucleotides align to TRBD1. Trimming at V came to 4 bases and at J to 6 bases, leaving 3 bases not matched to a gene. Germline CDR1 and CDR2: SGHAT and FQDESV (reference sequence). The CDR3 extends over 12 amino acids. CDR3 bases: TGTGCCAGCAGCTCCCGGGACAGCGAGCAGTACTTC. Amino acids: CASSSRDSEQYF.

V gene TRBV4-2 combines with J gene TRBJ1-3; a weak D match, TRBD1 (5 bases). V lost 1 base and J lost 5, with 12 bases in between. CDR1 is LGHNA, CDR2 YNFKEQ, per germline. The CDR3 extends over 15 amino acids. The CDR3 here is CASSQGLSGRNTIYF. In nucleotides, the CDR3 is TGTGCCAGCAGCCAAGGTCTGTCAGGGAGAAACACCATATATTTT.

The chain combines TRBV7-9 with TRBJ2-5; unclear D gene. This CDR3 has 16 amino acids. Germline CDR1 and CDR2: SEHNR and FQNEAQ (reference sequence). V shed 4 bases and J shed 7 bases, with 22 bases lying between them. CDR3 protein: CASSSRTGLDYRTQYF. The CDR3 nucleotides are TGTGCCAGCAGCTCACGAACGGGCCTTGATTACAGGACCCAGTACTTC.

The CDR3 sequence is CASSSMSNQPQHF. In nucleotides, the CDR3 is TGTGCCAGCAGCTCAATGAGCAATCAGCCCCAGCATTTT. The rearrangement uses TRBV5-6 and TRBJ1-5, with D hard to call. V was cut by 3 bases and J by 1 base, with 5 bases left in between. The CDR3 runs 13 residues. Germline V lookup: CDR1 SGHDT, CDR2 YYEEEE. The full variable domain, with the rest looked up from reference TRBV5-6 and TRBJ1-5, is DAGVTQSPTHLIKTRGQQVTLRCSPKSGHDTVSWYQQALGQGPQFIFQYYEEEERQRGNFPDRFSGHQFPNYSSELNVNALLLGDSALYLCASSSMSNQPQHFGDGTRLSIL.

V gene TRBV18 combines with J gene TRBJ1-6; D gene unclear. V lost 0 bases, J lost 0 bases, and 9 bases lay in between. Per germline, CDR1 KGHSH and CDR2 LQKENI. The CDR3 consists of 17 residues. For the CDR3, the DNA is TGTGCCAGCTCACCACCGGATCGGAGCTCCTATAATTCACCCCTCCACTTT. Translation gives CASSPPDRSSYNSPLHF. Complete variable domain (other parts from reference TRBV18 and TRBJ1-6): NAGVMQNPRHLVRRRGQEARLRCSPMKGHSHVYWYRQLPEEGLKFMVYLQKENIIDESGMPKERFSAEFPKEGPSILRIQQVVRGDSAAYFCASSPPDRSSYNSPLHFGNGTRLTVT.